This T cell receptor (beta chain) was identified during a study of cytomegalovirus exposure and HLA in healthy donors. The study's findings and limits: A few CMV-associated chains were confirmed in vitro to be specific for CMV antigens. An observed cluster of highly shared sequence variants was recorded as a likely sequencing artifact.

PCR primers comprised 60 Vbeta and 13 Jbeta primers. Sequencing used immunoSEQ multiplex PCR; TCRdb keeps in-frame clones, though not all of them. The sample yields approximately 120,000 clones, 65% to 75% seen once. With regard to this clone: What it binds is not known.

CDR1 is MNHNS, CDR2 SASEGT, per germline. The ends lost 5 bases at V and 4 bases at J; junction bases unmatched: 7. CDR3 length: 15 residues. The chain carries TRBV6-1 and TRBJ2-2; 7 bases agree with TRBD1. Source material: PBMCs. This TCR came from a woman between 50 and 59 years old in good health and CMV-seropositive. CDR3 protein: CASSFGQVFTGELFF. DNA for the CDR3: TGTGCCAGCAGTTTTGGACAGGTCTTCACCGGGGAGCTGTTTTTT.